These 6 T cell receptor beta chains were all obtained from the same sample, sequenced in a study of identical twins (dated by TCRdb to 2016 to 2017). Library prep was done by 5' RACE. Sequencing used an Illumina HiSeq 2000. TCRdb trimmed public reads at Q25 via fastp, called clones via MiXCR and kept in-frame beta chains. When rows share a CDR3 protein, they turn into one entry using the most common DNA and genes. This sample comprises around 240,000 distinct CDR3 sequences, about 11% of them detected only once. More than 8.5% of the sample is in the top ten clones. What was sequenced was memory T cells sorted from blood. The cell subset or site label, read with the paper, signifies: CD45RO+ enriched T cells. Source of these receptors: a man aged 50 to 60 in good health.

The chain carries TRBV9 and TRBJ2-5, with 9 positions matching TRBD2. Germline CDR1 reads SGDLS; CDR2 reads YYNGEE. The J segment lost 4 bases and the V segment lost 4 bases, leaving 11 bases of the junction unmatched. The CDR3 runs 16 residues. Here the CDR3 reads CASSPRLGGRGETQYF. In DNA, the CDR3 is TGTGCCAGCAGCCCCCGTTTGGGCGGGAGGGGAGAGACCCAGTACTTC.

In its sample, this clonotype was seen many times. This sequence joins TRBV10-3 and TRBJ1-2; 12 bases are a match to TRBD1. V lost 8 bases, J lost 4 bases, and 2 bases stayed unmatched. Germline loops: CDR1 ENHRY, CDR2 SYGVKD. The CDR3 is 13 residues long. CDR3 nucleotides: TGTGCCATCCAGGGACAGGGGGCCTATGGCTACACCTTC. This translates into CAIQGQGAYGYTF.

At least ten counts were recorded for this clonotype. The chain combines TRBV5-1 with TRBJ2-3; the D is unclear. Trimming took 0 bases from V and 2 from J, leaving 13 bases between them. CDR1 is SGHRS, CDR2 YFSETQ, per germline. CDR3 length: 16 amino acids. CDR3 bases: TGCGCCAGCAGCTTGGTTTCCGGATCTGTCACAGATACGCAGTATTTT. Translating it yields CASSLVSGSVTDTQYF.

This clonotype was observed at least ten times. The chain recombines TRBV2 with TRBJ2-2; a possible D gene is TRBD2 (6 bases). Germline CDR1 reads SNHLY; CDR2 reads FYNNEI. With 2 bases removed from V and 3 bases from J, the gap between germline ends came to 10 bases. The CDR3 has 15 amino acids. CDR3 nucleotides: TGTGCCAGCAGTGAATGGGGAGGAGACACCGGGGAGCTGTTTTTT. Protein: CASSEWGGDTGELFF.

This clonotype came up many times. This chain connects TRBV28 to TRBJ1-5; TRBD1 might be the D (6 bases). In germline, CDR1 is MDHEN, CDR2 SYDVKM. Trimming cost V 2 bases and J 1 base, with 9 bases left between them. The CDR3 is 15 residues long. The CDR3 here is CASSLRQGSNQPQHF. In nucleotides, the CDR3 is TGTGCCAGCAGTTTACGGCAGGGGAGCAATCAGCCCCAGCATTTT.

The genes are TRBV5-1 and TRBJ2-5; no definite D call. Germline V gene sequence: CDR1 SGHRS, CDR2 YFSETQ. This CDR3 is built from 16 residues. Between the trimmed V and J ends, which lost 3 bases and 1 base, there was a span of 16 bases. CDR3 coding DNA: TGCGCCAGCAGCTATTCCAGCCGGTGGGCCCAAGAGACCCAGTACTTC. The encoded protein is CASSYSSRWAQETQYF.